The 19 T cell receptor beta chains below were found in one sample sequenced in a study of T-cell reconstitution after alpha-beta-depleted transplantation in children. The TCRbeta library incorporated unique molecular identifiers. MiXCR was run by TCRdb on the PCR reads, yielding one entry per CDR3 protein. Of some 600,000 distinct CDR3 sequences listed, over 10% are singletons. The source was PBMCs, mostly from graft donor cells, collected 360 days after TCRalphabeta/CD19-depleted stem cell transplant. All receptors derive from a male patient under 18 who had a stem cell transplant for acute myeloid leukemia, so the T cells may come from the graft donor.

This clonotype was seen ten or more times. V gene TRBV5-1 combines with J gene TRBJ2-7, with TRBD1 matching over 8 bases. The CDR3 has 14 residues. Germline values: CDR1 SGHRS, CDR2 YFSETQ. The junction had 3 bases not matched to a gene; V was cut back by 2 bases and J by 2 bases. The CDR3 DNA sequence: TGCGCCAGCAGCTTTAACAGGGGGGCCTACGAGCAGTACTTC. It specifies CASSFNRGAYEQYF.

The chain combines TRBV2 with TRBJ2-3, with D perhaps TRBD2 (6 bases). V was shortened by 7 bases and J by 2 bases, with 16 bases between the two germline ends. The CDR3 totals 15 residues. Germline CDR1 SNHLY, CDR2 FYNNEI. CDR3 sequence reads: CASNRDSYFTDTQYF. The CDR3 nucleotides read TGTGCCAGCAACCGGGACTCTTACTTCACAGATACGCAGTATTTT.

The gene calls are TRBV29-1 and TRBJ2-7; TRBD1 might be the D (5 bases). V was cut by 6 bases and J by 0 bases, with 15 bases left in between. CDR3 size: 14 residues. CDR1 is SQVTM, CDR2 ANQGSEA, per germline. CDR3 nucleotides: TGCAGCGTCATGGGGCGGATGAGCTCCTACGAGCAGTACTTC. Translating it yields CSVMGRMSSYEQYF.

This clonotype was recorded many times. The genes are TRBV13 and TRBJ2-1; 10 positions agree with TRBD2. The CDR3 covers 15 residues. The germline V gene encodes CDR1 PRHDT and CDR2 FYEKMQ (reference sequence). V gave up 8 bases and J gave up 0 bases; unmatched junction bases: 4. CDR3 DNA: TGTGCCAGCCCCGGACTAGCGGACTCCTACAATGAGCAGTTCTTC. Translating it yields CASPGLADSYNEQFF. The variable domain in full, completed from reference TRBV13 and TRBJ2-1, reads AAGVIQSPRHLIKEKRETATLKCYPIPRHDTVYWYQQGPGQDPQFLISFYEKMQSDKGSIPDRFSAQQFSDYHSELNMSSLELGDSALYFCASPGLADSYNEQFFGPGTRLTVL.

This clonotype was seen a few times. The J gene is TRBJ2-7, the V gene TRBV4-3; no clear D. The germline gives CDR1 LGHNA, CDR2 YSLEER. Between the trimmed V and J ends, which lost 0 bases and 4 bases, there was a span of 10 bases. The CDR3 is made up of 14 amino acids. CDR3 in DNA: TGCGCCAGCAGCCAAGATTGGGCCTCTTACGAGCAGTACTTC. Its protein is CASSQDWASYEQYF.

This clonotype was found a few times. The V gene is TRBV20-1, the J gene TRBJ2-7; TRBD2 matches 8 bases. Germline V gene lookup returns CDR1 DFQATT and CDR2 SNEGSKA (reference sequence). With 6 bases clipped from V and 7 bases from J, the junction kept 5 bases outside the gene matches. CDR3 size: 11 residues. In DNA form, the CDR3 reads TGCAGTGCCCACGGGAGGGGGGAGCAGTACTTC. It translates to CSAHGRGEQYF.

The chain links TRBV15 to TRBJ2-5; D unclear. Germline CDR1 LNHNV, CDR2 YYDKDF (reference sequence). The length of the CDR3 is 12 residues. V dropped 5 bases and J dropped 6 bases, with 10 bases sitting between them. CDR3 nucleotides: TGTGCCACCAGCTCAGTCTGGCAGACCCAGTACTTC. Translating it yields CATSSVWQTQYF.

This clonotype has more than one count but fewer than ten. V and J are TRBV4-2 and TRBJ2-3; 12 bases are a match to TRBD2. The CDR3 has 17 amino acids. Looked up from germline, CDR1 is LGHNA and CDR2 is YNFKEQ. Trimming cost V 0 bases and J 4 bases; bases outside gene matches: 5. The CDR3 loop reads CASSQEMTSGSADTQYF. The CDR3 DNA sequence: TGTGCCAGCAGCCAAGAAATGACTAGCGGGAGCGCAGATACGCAGTATTTT.

This clonotype was counted many times. The chain is built from TRBV28 and TRBJ2-3, with D perhaps TRBD1 or TRBD2 (5 bases each). Trimming removed 5 bases at V and 1 base at J, with 13 bases between. CDR1 MDHEN and CDR2 SYDVKM come from the germline V gene. The CDR3 sequence is 15 residues long. The DNA for the CDR3 is TGTGCCAGCAGTGGACGTACGGGGCGCACAGATACGCAGTATTTT. It specifies CASSGRTGRTDTQYF.

V gene TRBV29-1 combines with J gene TRBJ2-7, with D uncertain. Looked up from germline, CDR1 is SQVTM and CDR2 is ANQGSEA. V was cut by 5 bases and J by 3 bases, with 14 bases left in between. CDR3 length equals 13 residues. CDR3 nucleotide sequence: TGCAGCGTTCGCGACACGGAGCACTACGAGCAGTACTTC. It specifies CSVRDTEHYEQYF.

This clonotype has only a few counts. This chain connects TRBV28 to TRBJ1-1; D is unresolved. CDR1 is MDHEN, CDR2 SYDVKM, per germline. The CDR3 loop spans 14 amino acids. V was clipped by 7 bases and J by 0 bases, with 12 bases between them. The CDR3 sequence: CASTETRMNTEAFF. In nucleotides, the CDR3 is TGTGCCAGCACCGAAACAAGGATGAACACTGAAGCTTTCTTT.

This clonotype was observed many times. The V and J genes are TRBV7-2 and TRBJ2-1, with 7 bases that match TRBD1. The CDR3 covers 14 residues. V was pared by 4 bases and J by 3 bases, with 3 bases of the junction left unmatched. CDR1 SGHTA and CDR2 FQGNSA come from the germline V gene. The DNA for the CDR3 is TGTGCCAGCAGCTGGAGACAGGGCTACAATGAGCAGTTCTTC. It specifies CASSWRQGYNEQFF.

CDR3 amino acids: CASSLRAGMGDYGYTF. In nucleotides, the CDR3 is TGTGCCAGCAGCCTCCGTGCAGGGATGGGGGACTATGGCTACACCTTC. V usage is TRBV7-2 and J usage is TRBJ1-2; the D gene is possibly TRBD1 (5 bases). Germline CDR1 SGHTA, CDR2 FQGNSA. CDR3 length: 16 amino acids. V was pared by 5 bases and J by 3 bases, with 19 bases between. The whole variable domain, remainder taken from reference TRBV7-2 and TRBJ1-2, is GAGVSQSPSNKVTEKGKDVELRCDPISGHTALYWYRQSLGQGLEFLIYFQGNSAPDKSGLPSDRFSAERTGGSVSTLTIQRTQQEDSAVYLCASSLRAGMGDYGYTFGSGTRLTVV.

This clonotype has ten or more counts. The CDR3 loop is CSVALLDPLYEQYF. The CDR3 coding sequence is TGCAGCGTTGCCCTACTAGATCCTCTGTACGAGCAGTACTTC. J is TRBJ2-7 and V is TRBV29-1, with a tentative D call TRBD2 (5 bases). The germline gives CDR1 SQVTM, CDR2 ANQGSEA. Trimming removed 4 bases from V and 4 bases from J, with 17 bases in between. This CDR3 region has 14 residues.

This chain links TRBV20-1 with TRBJ2-5, with D unresolved. CDR1 and CDR2 from the germline V gene are DFQATT and SNEGSKA (reference sequence). V lost 4 bases, J lost 4 bases, and 10 bases lay in between. CDR3 length: 12 residues. This chain's CDR3 is CSATPTGETQYF. CDR3 sequence (DNA): TGCAGTGCTACACCTACCGGAGAGACCCAGTACTTC.

This clonotype appeared a few times. The CDR3 reads CASSGLTGGSGELFF. CDR3 coding DNA: TGTGCCAGCAGCGGACTTACAGGGGGCTCCGGGGAGCTGTTTTTT. This rearrangement joins TRBV7-3 to TRBJ2-2; 9 bases are a match to TRBD1. Germline V CDR1 and CDR2: SGHTA, FQGTGA. V shed 5 bases, J shed 6 bases, and the junction held 7 bases outside the gene matches. The CDR3 length is 15 residues.

This clonotype was recorded many times. The genes are TRBV3-1 and TRBJ2-1; D is unresolved. The CDR3 loop spans 14 amino acids. Trimming shortened V by 5 bases and J by 5 bases, and 13 bases separated the two germline ends. Looked up from germline, CDR1 is LGHDT and CDR2 is YNNKEL (reference sequence). CDR3: CASSSNLLDNEQFF. Written as DNA, the CDR3 is TGTGCCAGCAGCTCCAATCTTCTTGACAATGAGCAGTTCTTC.

The chain is built from TRBV20-1 and TRBJ2-3, with 9 bases fitting TRBD2. V gave up 5 bases and J gave up 4 bases; unmatched junction bases: 7. Germline CDR1 reads DFQATT; CDR2 reads SNEGSKA (reference sequence). This CDR3 spans 14 amino acids. CDR3 in DNA: TGCAGTGCTGGGGCTAGCGGGAACTCAGATACGCAGTATTTT. It translates to CSAGASGNSDTQYF.

The chain couples TRBV7-2 to TRBJ1-2, with D unclear. The length of the CDR3 is 16 residues. Trimming removed 1 base at V and 2 bases at J, with 14 bases between. Per the germline V gene, CDR1 is SGHTA and CDR2 is FQGNSA. Here the CDR3 DNA reads TGTGCCAGCAGCTTAGGGGGAGAACTTGGAAACTATGGCTACACCTTC. It specifies CASSLGGELGNYGYTF. Supplemented by reference TRBV7-2 and TRBJ1-2, the full variable domain reads GAGVSQSPSNKVTEKGKDVELRCDPISGHTALYWYRQSLGQGLEFLIYFQGNSAPDKSGLPSDRFSAERTGGSVSTLTIQRTQQEDSAVYLCASSLGGELGNYGYTFGSGTRLTVV.